A single T cell receptor beta chain is shown here with its context. Its antigen is unknown. The data stem from a study of shared clonotypes between healthy human individuals. Study information: Donor composition was a couple of women and a few men, aged 18 to 49.

The study's findings and limits: The study generally estimated greater richness for naive than memory subsets.

Per the germline V gene, CDR1 is LNHDA and CDR2 is SQIVND (reference sequence). With 10 bases removed from V and 7 bases from J, the gap between germline ends came to 23 bases. The length of the CDR3 is 15 residues. The assay was immunoSEQ multiplex PCR, and TCRdb's table has in-frame clones only and misses some. Seen here are fewer than 700,000 clones, approximately 95% observed once, and the top ten hold around 0.11%. Naive CD8 cells lacked CD45RO, underwent positive selection for CCR7 and left out terminally differentiated effector memory CD45RA+ cells. The gene calls are TRBV19 and TRBJ2-4; TRBD2 might be the D (6 bases). Sequencing was done on a sample of naive CD8+ T cells sorted from blood. This TCR was sampled from a woman aged 30 to 39 in good health. CDR3 bases: TGTGCCACCGACCCTCTCGGGGTAGGAGGGAACATTCAGTACTTC. The encoded protein is CATDPLGVGGNIQYF.